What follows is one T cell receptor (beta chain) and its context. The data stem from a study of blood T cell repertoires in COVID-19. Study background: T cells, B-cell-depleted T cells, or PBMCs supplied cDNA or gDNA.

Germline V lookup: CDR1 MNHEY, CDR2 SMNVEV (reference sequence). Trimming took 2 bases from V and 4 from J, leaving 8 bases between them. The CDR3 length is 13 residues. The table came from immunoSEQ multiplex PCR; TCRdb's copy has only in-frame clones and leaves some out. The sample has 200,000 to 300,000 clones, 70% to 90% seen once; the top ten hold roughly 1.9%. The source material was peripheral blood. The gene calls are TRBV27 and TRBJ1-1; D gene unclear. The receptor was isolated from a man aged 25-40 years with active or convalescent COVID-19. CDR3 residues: CASSLMVGTEAFF. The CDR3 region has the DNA TGTGCCAGCAGTTTAATGGTCGGCACTGAAGCTTTCTTT.